This TCR beta chain was sequenced for a study of blood T cell repertoires in COVID-19. This table comes from immunoSEQ multiplex PCR, and its TCRdb copy is limited to in-frame clones, with some not included. The sample shows about 140,000 clones, about 87% of them seen only once. Material: peripheral blood. The receptor's source is a man aged 50 or older with active COVID-19.

CDR3 loop: CASRADIAGANVLTF. The DNA of the CDR3 is TGTGCCAGCAGGGCCGACATTGCCGGGGCCAACGTCCTGACTTTC. The chain carries TRBV2 and TRBJ2-6; no clear D. The CDR3 is 15 amino acids. Trimming cost V 6 bases and J 4 bases, with 13 bases left between them. The germline V gene encodes CDR1 SNHLY and CDR2 FYNNEI. Full variable domain (remainder filled in from reference TRBV2 and TRBJ2-6): EPEVTQTPSHQVTQMGQEVILRCVPISNHLYFYWYRQILGQKVEFLVSFYNNEISEKSEIFDDQFSVERPDGSNFTLKIRSTKLEDSAMYFCASRADIAGANVLTFGAGSRLTVL.